These 27 T cell receptor beta chains were all obtained from the same sample, sequenced in a study of blood T cell repertoires in COVID-19. Using immunoSEQ multiplex PCR, the repertoire was profiled, and TCRdb retains in-frame clones only, with some absent. The sample has 210,000 or so clones, 70% to 90% seen once; the top ten hold about 8%. Sequenced sample: peripheral blood. All receptors come from a woman aged 50 to 65 with active or convalescent COVID-19.

The chain combines TRBV29-1 with TRBJ1-1; 8 positions match TRBD1. V trimming: 7 bases; J trimming: 3 bases; junction bases outside the gene matches: 4. CDR3 length equals 12 residues. Germline V CDR1 and CDR2: SQVTM, ANQGSEA. The CDR3 loop is CSAGTGYTEAFF. DNA of the CDR3: TGCAGCGCTGGGACAGGTTACACTGAAGCTTTCTTT.

DNA of the CDR3: TGTGCCAGCAGCTTAGCCCGGACAGGGGGAGGAAGAACTGAAGCTTTCTTT. Encoded protein: CASSLARTGGGRTEAFF. The chain uses TRBV7-9 and TRBJ1-1; 10 bases match TRBD1. Germline trimming cut 0 bases from V and 5 bases from J; bases unmatched to any gene: 9. The germline gives CDR1 SEHNR, CDR2 FQNEAQ (reference sequence). The CDR3 covers 17 residues.

The chain employs TRBV5-1 and TRBJ1-6; 7 bases are shared with TRBD1. The length of the CDR3 is 15 residues. V dropped 1 base and J dropped 7; count of bases not matched to a gene: 5. The germline CDR1 and CDR2 sequences are SGHRS and YFSETQ. CDR3 loop: CASSLMAGGNSPLHF. In DNA, the CDR3 is TGCGCCAGCAGCTTGATGGCAGGGGGGAATTCACCCCTCCACTTT.

This clone was seen only a few times. The chain carries TRBV10-1 and TRBJ1-1; D unresolved. Germline assignment: CDR1 WNHNN and CDR2 SYGVQD (reference sequence). CDR3 length: 12 amino acids. Trimming pared 3 bases from V and 3 bases from J, leaving 5 bases between. The CDR3 here is CASSDGYTEAFF. The CDR3 DNA follows: TGCGCCAGCAGTGACGGGTACACTGAAGCTTTCTTT.

The rearrangement links TRBV10-3 to TRBJ1-3; D ambiguous. Trimming removed 6 bases at V and 0 bases at J, with 12 bases between. Germline CDR1 and CDR2: ENHRY and SYGVKD. The CDR3 runs to 15 residues. DNA of the CDR3: TGTGCCATCAGCGGGAACCCCCGCTCTGGAAACACCATATATTTT. Protein: CAISGNPRSGNTIYF.

The genes are TRBV5-4 and TRBJ1-1, with TRBD1 matching over 7 bases. V was pared by 4 bases and J by 0 bases, with 3 bases of the junction left unmatched. There are 14 residues in the CDR3. Germline loops: CDR1 SGHNT, CDR2 YYREEE (reference sequence). The CDR3 DNA reads as TGTGCCAGCAGCGGGACAGCGATGAACACTGAAGCTTTCTTT. Its translation: CASSGTAMNTEAFF.

V usage is TRBV28 and J usage is TRBJ2-3, with D hard to call. CDR3 length equals 16 residues. V was trimmed by 6 bases and J by 4 bases, leaving 20 bases between them. Germline V gene data show CDR1 as MDHEN and CDR2 as SYDVKM. This chain's CDR3 is CASSPIPNVGADTQYF. The CDR3, as DNA: TGTGCCAGCAGCCCGATACCCAACGTGGGCGCAGATACGCAGTATTTT.

V is TRBV3-1 (or the pseudogene TRBV3-2) and J is TRBJ2-5, with D perhaps TRBD1 (5 bases). The germline V gene encodes CDR1 LGHDT and CDR2 YNNKEL (reference sequence). The ends were cut back, 1 base at V and 4 bases at J, with 13 bases in the middle. CDR3 length equals 15 residues. This CDR3 is CASSQVARVGETQYF. In DNA form, the CDR3 reads TGTGCCAGCAGCCAAGTGGCCAGGGTGGGAGAGACCCAGTACTTC.

This clone was found once. This chain joins TRBV14 and TRBJ2-3, with 10 bases identical to TRBD2. Germline V lookup: CDR1 SGHDN, CDR2 FVKESK. This CDR3 is 15 amino acids long. J gave up 1 base and V 5 bases, and 3 bases lay outside the gene matches. As DNA, the CDR3 is TGTGCCAGCAGCTCAGGGACTAGCGGCACAGATACGCAGTATTTT. Protein: CASSSGTSGTDTQYF.

CDR3 sequence (DNA): TGTGCCAGCACACCATTGGGGGGAAGCGGCTACACCTTC. Protein: CASTPLGGSGYTF. The chain couples TRBV7-9 to TRBJ1-2; tentative D call: TRBD1 (5 bases). With 7 bases removed from V and 8 bases from J, the gap between germline ends came to 17 bases. Germline V gene lookup returns CDR1 SEHNR and CDR2 FQNEAQ (reference sequence). This CDR3 is 13 amino acids long.

The gene calls are TRBV2 and TRBJ2-3; D ambiguous. CDR1 and CDR2 (germline): SNHLY, FYNNEI. V dropped 4 bases and J dropped 1 base, with 9 bases sitting between them. The CDR3 extends over 14 amino acids. For the CDR3, the DNA is TGTGCCAGCAGTGTGGGCGACGGCACAGATACGCAGTATTTT. The encoded protein is CASSVGDGTDTQYF.

The chain is built from TRBV30 and TRBJ1-5, with TRBD1 matching over 7 bases. CDR1 is GTSNPN and CDR2 is SVGIG in the germline V gene (reference sequence). The CDR3 is made up of 17 amino acids. V lost 4 bases and J lost 3; bases outside the gene matches: 15. The DNA of the CDR3 is TGTGCCTGGACTCCCCCCGTAGAACAGGGGAACAATCAGCCCCAGCATTTT. This encodes CAWTPPVEQGNNQPQHF.

The V gene is TRBV6-1, the J gene TRBJ2-7; 9 bases align to TRBD2. Trimming at V came to 3 bases and at J to 0 bases, leaving 3 bases not matched to a gene. CDR1 is MNHNS, CDR2 SASEGT, per germline. The CDR3 runs to 15 residues. The DNA for the CDR3 is TGTGCCAGCAGTGATCTAGCGGGGAGCTCCTACGAGCAGTACGTC. Translated: CASSDLAGSSYEQYV.

The V call is TRBV6-6, the J call TRBJ1-5; D is ambiguous. The CDR3 contains 16 residues. Germline V CDR1 and CDR2: MNHNY, SVGAGI (reference sequence). Trimming stripped 0 bases from V and 1 base from J, with 10 bases between. CDR3: CASSYSEGPSNQPQHF. CDR3 sequence (DNA): TGTGCCAGCAGTTACTCGGAGGGCCCCAGCAATCAGCCCCAGCATTTT.

This chain connects TRBV19 to TRBJ1-6; D gene ambiguous. V lost 4 bases, J lost 6 bases, and 7 bases lay in between. The CDR3 has 13 amino acids. Germline V CDR1 and CDR2: LNHDA, SQIVND (reference sequence). The CDR3 DNA reads as TGTGCCAGTAGTAGGGCGTTTAATTCACCCCTCCACTTT. It is translated as CASSRAFNSPLHF.

The chain is built from TRBV11-2 and TRBJ2-5; 9 positions agree with TRBD2. V lost 3 bases to trimming and J lost 5 bases; unmatched junction nucleotides: 10. The length of the CDR3 is 16 residues. Germline CDR1 and CDR2: SGHAT and FQNNGV. The CDR3 DNA reads TGTGCCAGCAGCTTGCGGGGAGCGGGGGGCTGGGAGACCCAGTACTTC. Protein: CASSLRGAGGWETQYF.

The chain has TRBV30 and TRBJ2-1; 10 bases fit TRBD2. Germline assignment: CDR1 GTSNPN and CDR2 SVGIG (reference sequence). The length of the CDR3 is 15 residues. J was trimmed by 8 bases and V by 2 bases; bases with no gene match: 9. DNA of the CDR3: TGTGCCTGGAGTTCTACTAGCGGGATGGCATATGAGCAGTTCTTC. It translates to CAWSSTSGMAYEQFF.

V and J are TRBV28 and TRBJ1-4; 10 bases match TRBD1. The CDR3 covers 18 residues. V shed 6 bases, J shed 0 bases, and the junction held 10 bases outside the gene matches. Germline V gene data show CDR1 as MDHEN and CDR2 as SYDVKM. The CDR3 loop is CASSPRPGTGATNEKLFF. Written as DNA, the CDR3 is TGTGCCAGCAGCCCCCGTCCCGGGACAGGGGCAACTAATGAAAAACTGTTTTTT.

The chain combines TRBV18 with TRBJ2-5, with 8 bases that match TRBD1. V was pared by 1 base and J by 4 bases, with 5 bases of the junction left unmatched. Looked up from germline, CDR1 is KGHSH and CDR2 is LQKENI. This CDR3 is 15 amino acids long. The CDR3 DNA reads as TGTGCCAGCTCACCACGGACAGGGTGGGCAGAGACCCAGTACTTC. This translates into CASSPRTGWAETQYF.

The chain employs TRBV6-5 and TRBJ2-3, with 9 bases matching TRBD2. The CDR3 sequence is 15 residues long. Trimming removed 6 bases from V and 5 bases from J; junction bases left unmatched: 9. Germline values: CDR1 MNHEY, CDR2 SVGAGI. CDR3 sequence (DNA): TGTGCCAGCAGGAGAGGGGGACTAGCAGAAGATACGCAGTATTTT. It is translated as CASRRGGLAEDTQYF.

In DNA, the CDR3 is TGTGTCAGAAGCTTTTTATTCCCGTCACAGGGATTCACTGAAGCTTTCTTT. Translating it yields CVRSFLFPSQGFTEAFF. The chain links TRBV7-5 to TRBJ1-1; TRBD1, as called in the table, went unchecked against the DNA. TRBV7-5 is a known pseudogene. The CDR3 runs to 17 residues.

The rearrangement joins TRBV2 to TRBJ2-3; tentatively, D is TRBD2 (7 bases). In germline, CDR1 is SNHLY, CDR2 FYNNEI. The V and J ends lost 6 bases and 6 bases respectively, with 13 bases between them. CDR3 length equals 13 residues. CDR3 sequence: CASSWGGGDTQYF. CDR3 sequence (DNA): TGTGCCAGCAGCTGGGGGGGCGGGGATACGCAGTATTTT.

This rearrangement joins TRBV20-1 to TRBJ2-7, with a possible D match to TRBD2 (5 bases). V gave up 3 bases and J gave up 9 bases, with 12 bases separating them. The CDR3 sequence is 11 residues long. Germline lookup yields CDR1 DFQATT and CDR2 SNEGSKA (reference sequence). The chain's CDR3 is CSARYAGRQYF. Written as DNA, the CDR3 is TGCAGTGCTAGGTACGCGGGCCGGCAGTACTTC.

The chain has TRBV10-2 and TRBJ1-5; maybe TRBD1 (6 bases). Germline V gives CDR1 WSHSY, CDR2 SAAADI. The V end was cut by 7 bases, the J end by 2 bases, with 18 bases between. There are 16 residues in the CDR3. The CDR3 is CASTATGLGGNQPQHF. The DNA of the CDR3 is TGCGCCAGCACCGCGACAGGTCTCGGGGGCAATCAGCCCCAGCATTTT.

This clone turned up a few times. In nucleotides, the CDR3 is TGTGCCAGCAGTGAAGCGCTTACGGTTAATGAAAAACTGTTTTTT. This gives the protein CASSEALTVNEKLFF. The chain recombines TRBV2 with TRBJ1-4; no clear D gene. Germline loops: CDR1 SNHLY, CDR2 FYNNEI. This CDR3 region has 15 residues. V lost 0 bases, J lost 4 bases, and 9 bases lay in between. The variable domain in full, completed from reference TRBV2 and TRBJ1-4, reads EPEVTQTPSHQVTQMGQEVILRCVPISNHLYFYWYRQILGQKVEFLVSFYNNEISEKSEIFDDQFSVERPDGSNFTLKIRSTKLEDSAMYFCASSEALTVNEKLFFGSGTQLSVL.

The chain links TRBV4-1 to TRBJ1-4, with 10 bases identical to TRBD1. The CDR3 sequence is 16 residues long. V shed 0 bases and J 8 bases; nucleotides not matched to a gene: 6. Germline assignment: CDR1 MGHRA and CDR2 YSYEKL. CDR3 coding DNA: TGCGCCAGCAGCCAAGAGTGGGGGACAGGGGCAGAAAAACTGTTTTTT. Translated: CASSQEWGTGAEKLFF.

This clone was seen only once. This chain connects TRBV19 to TRBJ1-5, with D possibly matching TRBD1 (6 bases). Germline CDR1 reads LNHDA; CDR2 reads SQIVND (reference sequence). There are 15 residues in the CDR3. V lost 5 bases, J lost 5 bases, and 16 bases lay in between. For the CDR3, the DNA is TGTGCCAGTAGTGTACAGGGTCGGTCCGATCAGCCCCAGCATTTT. This translates into CASSVQGRSDQPQHF.